Listed here are 28 T cell receptor beta chains from one sample, sequenced in a study of blood T cells in healthy people across ages. A J-beta primer mix and a sample-barcoded 5' primer were used in a second PCR of about 7 to 12 cycles. TCRdb fed the 5' RACE reads into MiXCR, producing one record per CDR3 protein. The repertoire holds around 650,000 distinct CDR3 sequences, around 41% seen once, with 25% to 35% in the top ten. Source material: blood. These TCRs come from an elderly man in good health.

The CDR3 DNA follows: TGCAGTGCTAGAGCGGAGGATAACACAGATACGCAGTATTTT. Translation: CSARAEDNTDTQYF. The genes are TRBV20-1 and TRBJ2-3, with a weak D call TRBD2 (5 bases). In germline, CDR1 is DFQATT, CDR2 SNEGSKA (reference sequence). Trimming removed 1 base from V and 2 bases from J, with 10 bases in between. This CDR3 region has 14 residues.

The chain has TRBV7-2 and TRBJ2-1; D is unclear. This CDR3 is 14 amino acids long. The V gene's germline CDR1 is SGHTA and CDR2 FQGNSA. V lost 5 bases to trimming and J lost 8 bases, with 16 bases between them. The CDR3 nucleotides are TGTGCCAGCAGCGATCGTTGGGGTGGCGATGAGCAGTTCTTC. Its protein product is CASSDRWGGDEQFF. The complete variable domain, with remaining parts taken from reference TRBV7-2 and TRBJ2-1, reads GAGVSQSPSNKVTEKGKDVELRCDPISGHTALYWYRQSLGQGLEFLIYFQGNSAPDKSGLPSDRFSAERTGGSVSTLTIQRTQQEDSAVYLCASSDRWGGDEQFFGPGTRLTVL.

This clonotype was recorded a few times. The chain carries TRBV29-1 and TRBJ1-4; D gene unclear. Germline CDR1 is SQVTM and CDR2 is ANQGSEA. The CDR3 is 12 amino acids. Trimming removed 4 bases at V and 11 bases at J, with 14 bases between. CDR3 region: CSVVSDLGKLFF. CDR3 DNA: TGCAGCGTTGTATCGGACCTGGGGAAACTGTTTTTT.

The chain links TRBV6-2 or TRBV6-3 to TRBJ2-4; 7 bases fit TRBD1. Germline V gene data show CDR1 as MNHEY and CDR2 as SVGEGT. The CDR3 extends over 15 amino acids. V lost 2 bases and J lost 1; bases outside the gene matches: 2. The CDR3 nucleotides are TGTGCCAGCAGTTACGAGACAGGGGCCAAAAACATTCAGTACTTC. It yields the protein CASSYETGAKNIQYF.

The rearrangement joins TRBV7-2 to TRBJ1-4; D is uncertain. Germline-derived CDR1 and CDR2 are SGHTA and FQGNSA. V lost 3 bases to trimming and J lost 3 bases, with 8 bases between them. The CDR3 consists of 14 residues. The CDR3: CASSLLGSNEKLFF. The CDR3 DNA sequence: TGTGCCAGCAGCTTGCTGGGTTCTAATGAAAAACTGTTTTTT. The entire variable domain, with the rest obtained from reference TRBV7-2 and TRBJ1-4, is as follows: GAGVSQSPSNKVTEKGKDVELRCDPISGHTALYWYRQSLGQGLEFLIYFQGNSAPDKSGLPSDRFSAERTGGSVSTLTIQRTQQEDSAVYLCASSLLGSNEKLFFGSGTQLSVL.

The rearrangement uses TRBV4-2 and TRBJ2-4, with 8 positions matching TRBD2. Gene TRBJ2-5 matches the end of the DNA better, so the J call may be wrong. The CDR3 sequence is 16 residues long. Germline V gene data show CDR1 as LGHNA and CDR2 as YNFKEQ. This chain's CDR3 is CASSQVSGGGMETQYF. The CDR3 DNA follows: TGTGCCAGCAGCCAAGTTTCGGGAGGGGGGATGGAGACCCAGTACTTC.

This clonotype showed up just once. The chain has TRBV7-9 and TRBJ1-5; D not resolved. Trimming removed 5 bases from V and 4 bases from J, with 9 bases in between. Germline values: CDR1 SEHNR, CDR2 FQNEAQ (reference sequence). The CDR3 is 13 amino acids. CDR3: CASSLHGNQPQHF. The CDR3 region has the DNA TGTGCCAGCAGCCTACACGGGAATCAGCCCCAGCATTTT.

This clonotype turned up a few times. The chain combines TRBV27 with TRBJ1-2; 7 bases agree with TRBD1. The CDR3 runs to 15 residues. V lost 4 bases, J lost 3 bases, and 8 bases stayed unmatched. Germline V gene lookup returns CDR1 MNHEY and CDR2 SMNVEV (reference sequence). CDR3 bases: TGTGCCAGCAGTTCTCAGACAGGGACGCACTATGGCTACACCTTC. Translated: CASSSQTGTHYGYTF.

This rearrangement joins TRBV6-2 or TRBV6-3 to TRBJ2-5; 7 bases match TRBD2. The CDR3 spans 15 residues. CDR1 MNHEY and CDR2 SVGEGT come from the germline V gene. The junction had 9 bases not matched to a gene; V was cut back by 6 bases and J by 2 bases. The CDR3 protein is CASRWSSGAQETQYF. The CDR3 nucleotides read TGTGCCAGCAGATGGTCCAGCGGGGCACAAGAGACCCAGTACTTC.

This chain links TRBV5-4 with TRBJ2-7; maybe TRBD1 (6 bases). The CDR3 has 16 amino acids. V lost 3 bases to trimming and J lost 0 bases, with 16 bases between them. The germline V gene has CDR1 SGHNT and CDR2 YYREEE (reference sequence). The chain's CDR3 is CASSSARTASSYEQYF. CDR3 coding DNA: TGTGCCAGCAGCTCGGCCAGGACAGCAAGCTCCTACGAGCAGTACTTC. The variable domain in full, completed from reference TRBV5-4 and TRBJ2-7, reads ETGVTQSPTHLIKTRGQQVTLRCSSQSGHNTVSWYQQALGQGPQFIFQYYREEENGRGNFPPRFSGLQFPNYSSELNVNALELDDSALYLCASSSARTASSYEQYFGPGTRLTVT.

This clonotype occurred a few times. The chain carries TRBV20-1 and TRBJ2-7, with 12 bases lining up with TRBD2. Germline V gene lookup returns CDR1 DFQATT and CDR2 SNEGSKA (reference sequence). This CDR3 contains 15 residues. V trimming: 2 bases; J trimming: 3 bases; junction bases outside the gene matches: 5. In nucleotides, the CDR3 is TGCAGTGCTAGATCCACGACTAGCGGGAGCTACGAGCAGTACTTC. Residues: CSARSTTSGSYEQYF.

This sequence joins TRBV6-5 and TRBJ2-7; 7 nucleotides agree with TRBD2. The CDR3 runs to 13 residues. Germline V gene lookup returns CDR1 MNHEY and CDR2 SVGAGI. V was clipped by 6 bases and J by 2 bases; unmatched bases: 4. The CDR3 region has the DNA TGTGCCAGCAGGCTAGCGGTTGCCTACGAGCAGTACTTC. This translates into CASRLAVAYEQYF.

V and J are TRBV28 and TRBJ2-2; 8 nucleotides match TRBD1. Germline assignment: CDR1 MDHEN and CDR2 SYDVKM. J lost 4 bases, V lost 10 bases, and 5 bases had no gene match. This CDR3 comprises 13 residues. CDR3 nucleotides: TGTGCCATCAGGACAGGGAGCACCGGGGAGCTGTTTTTT. Protein product: CAIRTGSTGELFF.

The table lists this clonotype with many counts. The chain employs TRBV3-1 and TRBJ1-6; TRBD1 aligns across 9 bases. The CDR3 runs to 16 residues. V shed 2 bases, J shed 7 bases, and the junction held 6 bases outside the gene matches. CDR1 and CDR2 from the germline V gene are LGHDT and YNNKEL (reference sequence). The CDR3 DNA is TGTGCCAGCAGCCAATTACAGGGGGCTACGAATTCACCCCTCCACTTT. Its protein product is CASSQLQGATNSPLHF. The full variable domain, in which reference TRBV3-1 and TRBJ1-6 provide the parts outside the CDR3, is DTAVSQTPKYLVTQMGNDKSIKCEQNLGHDTMYWYKQDSKKFLKIMFSYNNKELIINETVPNRFSPKSPDKAHLNLHINSLELGDSAVYFCASSQLQGATNSPLHFGNGTRLTVT.

In regard to this clonotype: One junction end disagrees with the germline gene, perhaps due to a read error. As DNA, the CDR3 is TGCCCCAGCAGCTTCTTTAGCAGGGGAGAAGAGACCCAGTACTTC. This encodes CPSSFFSRGEETQYF. The rearrangement uses TRBV5-1 and TRBJ2-5; possible D gene TRBD1, 6 bases. The germline V gene has CDR1 SGHRS and CDR2 YFSETQ. This CDR3 is built from 15 residues.

The chain combines TRBV20-1 with TRBJ1-1; no definite D call. The CDR3 sequence is 13 residues long. V lost 0 bases, J lost 6 bases, and 11 bases lay in between. Germline CDR1 is DFQATT and CDR2 is SNEGSKA (reference sequence). The CDR3 DNA sequence: TGCAGTGCTAGAGATGTGGTGGGCGCTGAAGCTTTCTTT. This gives the protein CSARDVVGAEAFF.

The rearrangement links TRBV4-1 to TRBJ1-3; 8 nucleotides match TRBD1. The V gene end was trimmed by 6 bases and the J gene end by 4 bases; junction bases not matched to a gene: 20. The germline gives CDR1 MGHRA, CDR2 YSYEKL. The CDR3 spans 19 residues. The CDR3 loop is CASSEEIYARTGSGNTIYF. In DNA, the CDR3 is TGCGCCAGCAGTGAAGAGATTTATGCCCGGACAGGGAGCGGAAACACCATATATTTT.

The chain recombines TRBV25-1 with TRBJ1-5; the D is unclear. V was clipped by 2 bases and J by 5 bases, with 10 bases between them. The CDR3 length is 14 residues. Germline assignment: CDR1 MGHDK and CDR2 SYGVNS. The CDR3 here is CASSEGLGYQPQHF. CDR3 nucleotides: TGTGCCAGCAGTGAAGGTCTGGGGTATCAGCCCCAGCATTTT.

V is TRBV30 and J is TRBJ2-1, with 8 bases identical to TRBD2. The CDR3 contains 15 residues. V shed 5 bases, J shed 4 bases, and the junction held 10 bases outside the gene matches. The V gene's germline CDR1 is GTSNPN and CDR2 SVGIG (reference sequence). CDR3 in DNA: TGTGCCTGGGCCTCTCAAGCGGGGGTATACAATGAGCAGTTCTTC. Its translation: CAWASQAGVYNEQFF.

This clonotype came up a few times. The chain couples TRBV7-2 to TRBJ2-7; 9 bases line up with TRBD1. The end of the DNA fits TRBJ2-5 better, so the J call may be wrong. The germline V gene has CDR1 SGHTA and CDR2 FQGNSA. This CDR3 is built from 15 residues. The CDR3 here is CASSPPGTGRGTQYF. The CDR3 DNA reads TGTGCCAGCAGCCCACCCGGGACAGGGAGGGGGACCCAGTACTTC.

This sequence joins TRBV21-1 and TRBJ1-5; the D segment call TRBD1 is taken from the table without a DNA check. TRBV21-1 counts as a pseudogene. This CDR3 comprises 13 residues. CDR3: CASSRRGDQPQHF. In DNA, the CDR3 is TGTGCCAGCAGCAGAAGGGGGGATCAGCCCCAGCATTTT.

This rearrangement joins TRBV10-3 to TRBJ1-1, with D perhaps matching TRBD1 (5 bases). Between the trimmed V and J ends, which lost 6 bases and 1 base, there was a span of 12 bases. The CDR3 length is 14 residues. The germline CDR1 and CDR2 sequences are ENHRY and SYGVKD. CDR3 protein: CAIRDGGPNTEAFF. CDR3 in DNA: TGTGCCATCAGAGATGGGGGTCCGAACACTGAAGCTTTCTTT.

This clonotype was seen more than once but under ten times. This chain connects TRBV10-1 to TRBJ2-5; weak D call: TRBD1 (5 bases). Deletions cut 8 bases from V and 11 bases from J, with 21 bases between. Germline V CDR1 and CDR2: WNHNN, SYGVQD (reference sequence). There are 13 residues in the CDR3. DNA of the CDR3: TGCGCCAGCCAGGACACCTCCTGGAATGAGCAGTACTTC. Amino acids: CASQDTSWNEQYF.

V is TRBV14 and J is TRBJ1-2; 8 bases are a match to TRBD1. With 3 bases clipped from V and 5 bases from J, the junction kept 8 bases outside the gene matches. The CDR3 is made up of 15 amino acids. Germline V gene sequence: CDR1 SGHDN, CDR2 FVKESK. CDR3 in amino acids: CASSHMDRARYGYTF. The CDR3 DNA sequence: TGTGCCAGCAGCCACATGGACAGGGCCAGATATGGCTACACCTTC.

The rearrangement uses TRBV20-1 and TRBJ1-5, with 9 bases fitting TRBD1. Germline CDR1 DFQATT, CDR2 SNEGSKA (reference sequence). The CDR3 consists of 19 residues. V gave up 5 bases and J gave up 5 bases; unmatched junction bases: 22. CDR3 in amino acids: CSAFQGSPGQGRRYQPQHF. In nucleotides, the CDR3 is TGCAGTGCTTTCCAAGGATCCCCGGGACAGGGAAGAAGGTATCAGCCCCAGCATTTT.

This chain links TRBV4-2 with TRBJ2-3; TRBD2 matches 10 bases. J lost 3 bases, V lost 4 bases, and 13 bases had no gene match. Germline lookup yields CDR1 LGHNA and CDR2 YNFKEQ. This CDR3 has 18 residues. CDR3 nucleotides: TGTGCCAGCAGCCCGCTGGGAGCGGGGGGGCCCGGGACAGATACGCAGTATTTT. It is translated as CASSPLGAGGPGTDTQYF.

V gene TRBV20-1 combines with J gene TRBJ2-1; 11 bases align to TRBD2. The CDR3 extends over 15 amino acids. V was clipped by 3 bases and J by 2 bases; unmatched bases: 3. Germline V gene sequence: CDR1 DFQATT, CDR2 SNEGSKA (reference sequence). The CDR3 region is CSASSTSGTYNEQFF. CDR3 nucleotide sequence: TGCAGTGCTAGTTCGACTAGCGGGACCTACAATGAGCAGTTCTTC.

This sequence joins TRBV20-1 and TRBJ2-5; TRBD1 agrees at 8 bases. The germline V gene has CDR1 DFQATT and CDR2 SNEGSKA (reference sequence). After removal of 6 bases from V and 1 base from J, the junction contained 4 bases not matched to a gene. CDR3 length: 13 residues. CDR3 nucleotides: TGCAGTGCCGCCGGGACAGGCCAAGAGACCCAGTACTTC. It translates to CSAAGTGQETQYF.